The text below deals with one T cell receptor beta chain. Profiled with immunoSEQ multiplex PCR; TCRdb holds only in-frame clones, not every one. Of over 250,000 clones in the sample, approximately 86% were seen once. These data originate in a study of blood T cell repertoires in COVID-19. Germline trimming cut 3 bases from V and 0 bases from J; bases unmatched to any gene: 7. The CDR3 is 17 residues long. Germline lookup yields CDR1 LNHNV and CDR2 YYDKDF (reference sequence). The chain recombines TRBV15 with TRBJ2-1; 8 nucleotides match TRBD2. The sequenced material came from peripheral blood. This receptor was identified in a man in his forties or fifties who had recovered from COVID-19. CDR3 amino acids: CATSRLASGFSYNEQFF. The CDR3 DNA follows: TGTGCCACCAGCAGGCTGGCTAGCGGGTTCTCCTACAATGAGCAGTTCTTC.